This T cell receptor beta chain was profiled in a study of cytomegalovirus exposure and HLA in healthy donors. Study findings and constraints: Rarity characterized most TCR sequences, yet some public TCRs appeared in many donors. It was in a later analysis that TCR association rates were seen to vary by HLA locus, highest for DRB1 and lowest for HLA-C.

Concerning this clone itself: Its specificity is not known.

It was with 60 Vbeta and 13 Jbeta primers that the PCR ran. The table came from immunoSEQ multiplex PCR; TCRdb's copy has only in-frame clones and leaves some out. This table holds about 130,000 clones, approximately 8.9% found once. Germline-derived CDR1 and CDR2 are SGHTS and YDEGEE. The CDR3 is 15 residues long. The J segment lost 3 bases and the V segment lost 4 bases, leaving 9 bases of the junction unmatched. The sequenced sample was PBMCs. The rearrangement uses TRBV5-8 and TRBJ2-7, with 8 bases matching TRBD1. The sequence was obtained from a woman between 40 and 55 years old in good health and CMV-seropositive. The CDR3 region has the DNA TGTGCCAGCAGCATCGCCGGGACAGGAGGCTACGAGCAGTACTTC. Protein: CASSIAGTGGYEQYF.